The 3 T cell receptor beta chains in this list originate from one sample, sequenced in a study of CD8+CD57+ T cells in acquired aplastic anemia. The sequenced patients had an expansion of CD8+CD57+ cells seen by flow cytometry. CDR3 and TCR beta VDJ profiling relied on a genomic DNA template. TCRdb called the reads again in MiXCR, with one record for every CDR3 protein. This sample has about 180,000 distinct CDR3 sequences, with approximately 48% found just once. Source material: sorted CD4+, CD8+, or CD8+CD57+ T cells (not recorded which) from PBMCs. These receptors were taken from a human donor with aplastic anemia.

The chain carries TRBV20-1 and TRBJ1-5; a possible D gene is TRBD1 (5 bases). CDR1 and CDR2 (germline): DFQATT, SNEGSKA (reference sequence). V lost 3 bases, J lost 7 bases, and 16 bases lay in between. There are 14 residues in the CDR3. The CDR3 loop reads CSASEGRGAQPQHF. The CDR3 bases are TGCAGTGCTAGTGAGGGGAGGGGTGCACAGCCCCAGCATTTT.

About this clonotype itself: This may arise from a read error, as a much more abundant clone is one base away. V gene TRBV20-1 combines with J gene TRBJ1-5, with a weak D call TRBD1 (5 bases). V lost 7 bases and J lost 8, with 18 bases in between. Germline CDR1 and CDR2: DFQATT and SNEGSKA (reference sequence). The CDR3 consists of 13 residues. The CDR3 nucleotides read TGCAGTGTCACGAAGAGGGGCAGCGAGCCCCAGCATTTT. Translating gives CSVTKRGSEPQHF.

The rearrangement links TRBV10-1 to TRBJ2-2, with 8 bases fitting TRBD2. Germline V gene sequence: CDR1 WNHNN, CDR2 SYGVQD (reference sequence). The CDR3 has 16 amino acids. J gave up 2 bases and V 3 bases, and 5 bases lay outside the gene matches. CDR3 sequence: CASSDPGGVNTGELFF. The CDR3 bases are TGCGCCAGCAGTGACCCGGGAGGGGTAAACACCGGGGAGCTGTTTTTT.